The sequence of this TCR beta chain was determined in a study of shared clonotypes between healthy human individuals. Method: immunoSEQ multiplex PCR; TCRdb's copy keeps in-frame clones and lacks some. The table shows about 320,000 clones, with roughly 84% occurring only once. Donors were Caucasian adults residing in Nashville, Tennessee, USA. CD45RO+ cells and CCR7-negative CD45RA+ TemRA cells were combined as CD8 memory. The CDR3 loop spans 20 amino acids. Germline V gives CDR1 MGHRA, CDR2 YSYEKL. Trimming removed 3 bases at V and 0 bases at J, with 21 bases between. The sample holds one count of this clone.

The chain uses TRBV4-1 and TRBJ1-6; D possibly corresponds to TRBD1 (6 bases). The material sequenced was memory CD8+ T cells sorted from blood. Subset noted: CD45RO+ cells pooled with CCR7-negative TemRA cells. The sequence derives from a young man in good health. As DNA, the CDR3 is TGCGCCAGCAGCCACCGAGGGGAGACAGGACTCAGCTCCTATAATTCACCCCTCCACTTT. This gives the protein CASSHRGETGLSSYNSPLHF.